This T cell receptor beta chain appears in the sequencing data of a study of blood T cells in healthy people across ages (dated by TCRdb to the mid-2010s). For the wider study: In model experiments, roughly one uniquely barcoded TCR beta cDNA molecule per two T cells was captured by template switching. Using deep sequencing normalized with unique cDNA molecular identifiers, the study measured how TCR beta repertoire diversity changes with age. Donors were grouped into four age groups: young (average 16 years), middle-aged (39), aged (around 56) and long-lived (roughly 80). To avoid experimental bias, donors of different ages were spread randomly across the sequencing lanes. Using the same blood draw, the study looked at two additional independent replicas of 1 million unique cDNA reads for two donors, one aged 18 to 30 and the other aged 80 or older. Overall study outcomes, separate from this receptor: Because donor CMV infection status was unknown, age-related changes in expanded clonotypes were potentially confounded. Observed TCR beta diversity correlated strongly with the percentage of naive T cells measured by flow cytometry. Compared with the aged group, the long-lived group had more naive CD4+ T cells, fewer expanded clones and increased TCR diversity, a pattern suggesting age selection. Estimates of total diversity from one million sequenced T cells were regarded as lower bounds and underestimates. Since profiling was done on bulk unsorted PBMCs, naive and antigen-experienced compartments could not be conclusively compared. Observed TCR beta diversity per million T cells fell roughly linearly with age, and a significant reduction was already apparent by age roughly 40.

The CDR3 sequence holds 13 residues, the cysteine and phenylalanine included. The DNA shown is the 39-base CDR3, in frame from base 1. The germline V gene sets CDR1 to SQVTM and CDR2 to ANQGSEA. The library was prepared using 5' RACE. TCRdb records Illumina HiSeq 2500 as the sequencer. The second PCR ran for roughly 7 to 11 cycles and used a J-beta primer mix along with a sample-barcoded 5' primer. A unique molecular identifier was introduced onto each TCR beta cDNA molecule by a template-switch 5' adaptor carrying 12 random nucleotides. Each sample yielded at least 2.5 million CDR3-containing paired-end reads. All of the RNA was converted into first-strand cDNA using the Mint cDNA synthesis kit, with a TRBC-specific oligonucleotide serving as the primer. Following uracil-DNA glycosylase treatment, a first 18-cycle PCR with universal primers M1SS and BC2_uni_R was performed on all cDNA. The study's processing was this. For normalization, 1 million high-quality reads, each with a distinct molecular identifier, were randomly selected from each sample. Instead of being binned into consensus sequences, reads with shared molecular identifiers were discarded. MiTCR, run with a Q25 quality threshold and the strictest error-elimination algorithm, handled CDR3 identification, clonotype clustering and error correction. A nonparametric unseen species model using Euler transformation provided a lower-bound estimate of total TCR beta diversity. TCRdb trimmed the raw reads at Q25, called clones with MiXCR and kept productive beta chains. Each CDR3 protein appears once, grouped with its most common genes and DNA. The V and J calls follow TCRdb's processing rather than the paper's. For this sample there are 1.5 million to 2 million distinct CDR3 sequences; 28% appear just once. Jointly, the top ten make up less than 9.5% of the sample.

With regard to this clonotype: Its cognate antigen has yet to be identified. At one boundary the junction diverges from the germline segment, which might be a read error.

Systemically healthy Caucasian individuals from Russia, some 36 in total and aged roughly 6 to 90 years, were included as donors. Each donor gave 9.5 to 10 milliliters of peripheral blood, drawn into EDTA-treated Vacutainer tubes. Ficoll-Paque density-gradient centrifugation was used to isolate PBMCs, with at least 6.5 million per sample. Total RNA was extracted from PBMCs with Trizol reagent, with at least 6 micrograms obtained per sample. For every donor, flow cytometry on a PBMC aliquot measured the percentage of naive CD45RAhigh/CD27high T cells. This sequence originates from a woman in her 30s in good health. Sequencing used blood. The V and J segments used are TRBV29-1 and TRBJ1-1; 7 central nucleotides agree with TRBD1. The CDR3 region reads CRVEQGKDTEAFF. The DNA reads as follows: TGCCGCGTGGAACAGGGGAAGGACACTGAAGCTTTCTTT.